This T cell receptor (beta chain) was retrieved from a study of blood T cell repertoires in COVID-19. Study background: COVID-19 samples, acute and convalescent, were from the United States, Italy and Spain.

This table comes from immunoSEQ multiplex PCR, and its TCRdb copy is limited to in-frame clones, with some not included. This table holds 100,000 to 150,000 clones, roughly 80% found once. Germline V gives CDR1 LNHDA, CDR2 SQIVND (reference sequence). The CDR3 totals 14 residues. Trimming left V 3 bases short and J 6 bases short, with 12 bases between. The origin of this receptor is a man in his 60s with acute or convalescent COVID-19. Sequenced input: peripheral blood. The chain couples TRBV19 to TRBJ2-1; maybe TRBD2 (6 bases). The CDR3 loop is CASSIRDWGNEQFF. CDR3 coding DNA: TGTGCCAGTAGTATCCGGGACTGGGGCAATGAGCAGTTCTTC.